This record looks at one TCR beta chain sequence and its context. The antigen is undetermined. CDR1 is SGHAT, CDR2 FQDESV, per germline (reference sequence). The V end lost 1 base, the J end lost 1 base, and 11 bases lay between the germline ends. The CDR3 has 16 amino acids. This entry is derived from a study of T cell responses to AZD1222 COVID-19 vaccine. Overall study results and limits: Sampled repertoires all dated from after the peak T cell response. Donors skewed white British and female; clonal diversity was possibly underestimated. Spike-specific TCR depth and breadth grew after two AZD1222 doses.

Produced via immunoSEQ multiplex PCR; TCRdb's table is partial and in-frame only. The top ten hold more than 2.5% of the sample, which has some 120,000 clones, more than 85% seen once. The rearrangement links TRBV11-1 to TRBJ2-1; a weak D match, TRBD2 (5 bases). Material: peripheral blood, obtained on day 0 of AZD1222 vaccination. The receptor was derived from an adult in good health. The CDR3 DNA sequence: TGTGCCAGCAGCTTAGGCGGTTCGGGATCCTACAATGAGCAGTTCTTC. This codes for CASSLGGSGSYNEQFF.